A selection of T cell receptor beta chains follows, all from one sample in a study of response to subunit inactivated influenza vaccine. TCRdb independently ran MiXCR on the RT-PCR reads; one entry per CDR3 protein. The data show under 950,000 distinct CDR3 sequences, with about 20% seen just once and around 9.6% held by the top ten. The specimen comprised PBMCs from blood, sampled around 5 days after vaccination. Receptors originate from a man aged 50 to 60 who received an inactivated influenza vaccine. The CDR3 runs from the conserved cysteine through the conserved F or W. A D gene is named only where the DNA matches it firmly. The size field is filled for only some rows; it gives once, few, many or a size class.

j_gene,d_gene,abundance,v_gene,len,CDR3aa,CDR3nt
TRBJ2-7,-,few,TRBV12-3/TRBV12-4,13,CASSLMLGNEQYF,TGTGCCAGCAGTTTAATGCTCGGCAACGAGCAGTACTTC
TRBJ2-6,-,-,TRBV7-3,17,CASSLIPGQGGANVLTF,TGTGCCAGCAGCTTAATTCCAGGGCAGGGTGGGGCCAACGTCCTGACTTTC
TRBJ2-4,TRBD1,-,TRBV11-1,18,CASATWEGGEIDKNIQYF,TGTGCCAGCGCTACTTGGGAAGGGGGCGAGATCGACAAAAACATTCAGTACTTC
TRBJ2-2,-,many,TRBV29-1,14,CSAGLGVGTGELFF,TGCAGCGCCGGTTTAGGGGTAGGGACCGGGGAGCTGTTTTTT
TRBJ1-6,-,-,TRBV7-6,12,CASSRWGEPLHF,TGTGCCAGCAGTCGGTGGGGGGAACCCCTCCACTTT
TRBJ2-1,TRBD2,few,TRBV4-3,16,CASSQDPAGVVDEQFF,TGCGCCAGCAGCCAAGATCCAGCGGGAGTGGTTGATGAGCAGTTCTTC
TRBJ2-2,-,-,TRBV20-1,14,CSARERQNTGELFF,TGCAGTGCTAGGGAACGACAGAACACCGGGGAGCTGTTTTTT
TRBJ2-1,-,many,TRBV29-1,13,CSVRSSSYNEQFF,TGCAGCGTGCGAAGTTCCTCCTACAATGAGCAGTTCTTC
TRBJ1-4,TRBD1,-,TRBV7-9,16,CACSVGQGSTNEKLFF,TGTGCCTGCAGCGTCGGACAGGGATCGACTAATGAAAAACTGTTTTTT
TRBJ2-2,TRBD2,few,TRBV12-3/TRBV12-4,13,CASSFRGAGELFF,TGTGCCAGCAGCTTCCGGGGGGCCGGGGAGCTGTTTTTT
TRBJ1-2,-,few,TRBV13,14,CASSFAGGTYGYTF,TGTGCCAGCAGCTTTGCCGGGGGTACCTATGGCTACACCTTC
TRBJ2-7,-,few,TRBV7-2,15,CASSLTGTGTYEQYF,TGTGCCAGCAGCTTGACGGGAACAGGGACCTACGAGCAGTACTTC
TRBJ2-2,TRBD2,-,TRBV3-1,14,CATGGGFNTGELFF,TGTGCCACCGGGGGGGGATTCAACACCGGGGAGCTGTTTTTT
TRBJ2-5,-,-,TRBV21-1,15,CASSKGSGIQETQYF,TGTGCCAGCAGCAAAGGTTCCGGGATCCAAGAGACCCAGTACTTC
TRBJ2-2,TRBD2,-,TRBV10-2,15,CASIVAGEVTGELFF,TGCGCCAGCATAGTAGCGGGAGAGGTTACCGGGGAGCTGTTTTTT
TRBJ2-3,-,-,TRBV5-1,15,CASSEGTAGTDTQYF,TGCGCCAGCAGCGAAGGGACGGCAGGCACAGATACGCAGTATTTT
TRBJ1-1,-,many,TRBV27,13,CASSLYRNTEAFF,TGTGCCAGCAGTTTATACAGGAACACTGAAGCTTTCTTT
TRBJ1-2,TRBD1,-,TRBV24-1,15,CATSDSGQGYYGYTF,TGTGCCACCAGTGACTCCGGACAGGGTTACTATGGCTACACCTTC